The rows below give T cell receptor beta chains drawn from one sample of a study of T-cell reconstitution after alpha-beta-depleted transplantation in children. One entry per CDR3 protein, called by TCRdb with MiXCR from the PCR reads. The sample lists about 200,000 distinct CDR3 sequences, roughly 8.3% occurring once. The specimen was PBMCs, mostly from graft donor cells, collected 360 days after TCRalphabeta/CD19-depleted stem cell transplant. Receptors were obtained from a male patient between 2 and 10 years old who had a stem cell transplant for acute myeloid leukemia, so the T cells may come from the graft donor. Each CDR3 is given with its conserved first and last residue. D genes are given only for firm matches. Size values are once, few and many counts, or a class for expanded clones, and some rows have none.

clone_size | d_call | j_call | v_call | cdr3_nt | cdr3_aa
many | . | TRBJ2-3 | TRBV14 | TGTGCCAGCAGCCAATATGGGGGGGCGCGGGGCACAGATACGCAGTATTTT | CASSQYGGARGTDTQYF
. | . | TRBJ2-2 | TRBV10-3 | TGTGCCATCCGAATCCAATCGAACACCGGGGAGCTGTTTTTT | CAIRIQSNTGELFF
few | . | TRBJ1-1 | TRBV12-3/TRBV12-4 | TGTGCCAGCAGCTACAGGGTCGGGCCTGAAGCTTTCTTT | CASSYRVGPEAFF
many | TRBD2 | TRBJ2-3 | TRBV30 | TGTGCCTGGAGTGTACCTACGGGGGGTACGCAGTATTTT | CAWSVPTGGTQYF
many | . | TRBJ2-1 | TRBV28 | TGTGCCAGCAGTTCACCGGGACTCCCTACTAGTGAGCAGTTCTTC | CASSSPGLPTSEQFF
. | . | TRBJ2-3 | TRBV20-1 | TGCAGTGCTAGAGAAGGCCCCGATACGCAGTATTTT | CSAREGPDTQYF
many | . | TRBJ1-4 | TRBV12-3/TRBV12-4 | TGTGCCAGCAGTTCCGGACTTGATGGGGAAAAACTGTTTTTT | CASSSGLDGEKLFF
few | . | TRBJ1-5 | TRBV29-1 | TGCAGCGTTGCCCGAGGGGTGAATCAGCCCCAGCATTTT | CSVARGVNQPQHF
few | TRBD2 | TRBJ2-5 | TRBV5-1 | TGCGCCAGCAGCGACAGCGGGGGGGCTTGGGAGACCCAGTACTTC | CASSDSGGAWETQYF
many | . | TRBJ2-6 | TRBV2 | TGTGCCAGCGGACCTCCACGCTCTGGGGCCAACGTCCTGACTTTC | CASGPPRSGANVLTF
. | TRBD1 | TRBJ1-6 | TRBV5-1 | TGCGCCAGCAGCTTGGGGCAGGGGGTGTCACCCCTCCACTTT | CASSLGQGVSPLHF
few | . | TRBJ1-5 | TRBV15 | TGTGCCACCAGCAGAGATCCGGCCCAAAATCAGCCCCAGCATTTT | CATSRDPAQNQPQHF
few | . | TRBJ1-4 | TRBV20-1 | TGCAGTGCTCGTCGGACACCAGCTAATGAGAAACTGTTTTTT | CSARRTPANEKLFF
. | . | TRBJ2-1 | TRBV18 | TGTGCCAGCTCACCTGTTGGGTACAATGAGCAGTTCTTC | CASSPVGYNEQFF
. | . | TRBJ2-1 | TRBV4-3 | TGCGCCAGCAGCCCCTCGCCAGGGGCCCGCGGCTACAATGAGCAGTTCTTC | CASSPSPGARGYNEQFF
many | . | TRBJ2-2 | TRBV12-3/TRBV12-4 | TGTGCCAGCAGTTTAGCGTTCTTGGGCTACAACACCGGGGAGCTGTTTTTT | CASSLAFLGYNTGELFF
many | TRBD1 | TRBJ1-5 | TRBV7-9 | TGTGCCAGCAGCCAGGACAGGTATAGCAATCAGCCCCAGCATTTT | CASSQDRYSNQPQHF
. | TRBD2 | TRBJ2-7 | TRBV6-5 | TGTGCCAGCAGATCCCTTCTAGCGGGAGGGCGAGAGCAGTACTTC | CASRSLLAGGREQYF
. | TRBD1 | TRBJ2-3 | TRBV5-6 | TGTGCCAGCAGCTTGGTACTTCAGGGGGCAGAGACGCAGTATTTT | CASSLVLQGAETQYF
. | . | TRBJ2-1 | TRBV5-1 | TGCGCCAGCAGCCCAGGACCGGCAAGCTACAATGAGCAGTTCTTC | CASSPGPASYNEQFF
. | TRBD2 | TRBJ2-1 | TRBV20-1 | TGCAGTGCTAGCGGGCGGGAGCTGAATGAGCAGTTCTTC | CSASGRELNEQFF
once | TRBD1 | TRBJ2-7 | TRBV29-1 | TGCAGCTCACTGACCGGGACAGGGGGGTCCGAGCAGTACTTC | CSSLTGTGGSEQYF
many | TRBD1 | TRBJ2-6 | TRBV5-1 | TGCGCCAGCAGCTACGGACAGGGCCCTCTCTCTGGGGCCAACGTCCTGACTTTC | CASSYGQGPLSGANVLTF
few | TRBD2 | TRBJ2-3 | TRBV11-3 | TGTGCCAGCAGCTTACGGGTAGCGGGGGCAACGCAGTATTTT | CASSLRVAGATQYF
. | . | TRBJ2-5 | TRBV12-3/TRBV12-4 | TGTGCCAGCAGTCCGACGGTACAAGAGACCCAGTACTTC | CASSPTVQETQYF
few | TRBD2 | TRBJ2-7 | TRBV29-1 | TGCAGCGTTGTTGAGGGTTCTAGCGGGAGGGGTTACGAGCAGTACTTC | CSVVEGSSGRGYEQYF
few | TRBD1 | TRBJ1-5 | TRBV5-6 | TGTGCCAGCAGCAAACACGCCGGGACAGGGGGCCCTCAGCCCCAGCATTTT | CASSKHAGTGGPQPQHF
many | TRBD2 | TRBJ2-1 | TRBV12-3/TRBV12-4 | TGTGCCAGCAGTTTCTCCGGGACTAGCAGCAATGAGCAGTTCTTC | CASSFSGTSSNEQFF
many | . | TRBJ2-1 | TRBV14 | TGTGCCAGCAGCCAATCTGGAGGGGGGTCTTACAATGAGCAGTTCTTC | CASSQSGGGSYNEQFF
few | TRBD1 | TRBJ2-7 | TRBV9 | TGTGCCAGCAGCTTACAGGGGGATTCCTACGAGCAGTACTTC | CASSLQGDSYEQYF
few | . | TRBJ2-3 | TRBV20-1 | TGCAGTGCAGAGCGGACGGAAAGCACAGATACGCAGTATTTT | CSAERTESTDTQYF
few | TRBD2 | TRBJ2-7 | TRBV7-7 | TGTGCTAGCAGCCCAGGTTTAGCGGGAGCTGACGAGCAGTACTTC | CASSPGLAGADEQYF
many | . | TRBJ2-1 | TRBV25-1 | TGTGCCAGCAGTGTAGGGGGACCCTACAATGAGCAGTTCTTC | CASSVGGPYNEQFF
few | TRBD1 | TRBJ2-1 | TRBV24-1 | TGTGCCACCAGCCCGGGACAGTTCCCCTACAATGAGCAGTTCTTC | CATSPGQFPYNEQFF
few | . | TRBJ1-1 | TRBV12-3/TRBV12-4 | TGTGCCACCAACGGAGGCATTGTGAACACTGAAGCTTTCTTT | CATNGGIVNTEAFF
. | . | TRBJ2-7 | TRBV2 | TGTGCCAGCAGTGAGCCGACAGGCGCCGTCCCCTACGAGCAGTACTTC | CASSEPTGAVPYEQYF
. | TRBD1 | TRBJ2-2 | TRBV7-9 | TGTGCCAGCAGCCCGAGGACAGGGTCCTACACCGGGGAGCTGTTTTTT | CASSPRTGSYTGELFF
. | . | TRBJ2-5 | TRBV19 | TGTGCCAGTAATAGGGGCATAGTCCAAGAGACCCAGTACTTC | CASNRGIVQETQYF
many | TRBD1 | TRBJ2-1 | TRBV29-1 | TGCAGCGGGACAGGGTACAATGAGCAGTTCTTC | CSGTGYNEQFF
. | . | TRBJ1-4 | TRBV18 | TGTGCCAGCTCACCCACACGGTATGAAAAACTGTTTTTT | CASSPTRYEKLFF
once | . | TRBJ2-3 | TRBV7-2 | TGTGCCAGCAGCTTAGTACAGATTTTCACAGATACGCAGTATTTT | CASSLVQIFTDTQYF
. | . | TRBJ1-2 | TRBV7-3 | TGTGCCAGCAGCCTAACGTCCAGGGATCACTATGGCTACACCTTC | CASSLTSRDHYGYTF
few | . | TRBJ1-1 | TRBV5-1 | TGCGCCAGCAGCTGGCGCGGGACGGCCGCAGAAGCTTTCTTT | CASSWRGTAAEAFF
. | . | TRBJ1-3 | TRBV12-3/TRBV12-4 | TGTGCCAGCAGTATACTGGGGGGAAACACCATATATTTT | CASSILGGNTIYF
few | . | TRBJ2-1 | TRBV20-1 | TGCAGTGCTAGAGTGGGGCGGGTATACTACAATGAGCAGTTCTTC | CSARVGRVYYNEQFF
many | . | TRBJ2-7 | TRBV7-9 | TGTGCCAGCAGCTTTACCGAGGGCTCGTACGAGCAGTACTTC | CASSFTEGSYEQYF
many | TRBD2 | TRBJ2-7 | TRBV20-1 | TGCAGTGCCGGGACTAGCGGGAGTCTGTGGTACGAGCAGTACTTC | CSAGTSGSLWYEQYF
. | . | TRBJ2-4 | TRBV29-1 | TGCAGCGCCGGCGGGAAAAACATTCAGTACTTC | CSAGGKNIQYF
many | . | TRBJ2-6 | TRBV4-3 | TGCGCCAGCGCCCCGGAGTTCTCTGGGGCCAACGTCCTGACTTTC | CASAPEFSGANVLTF
. | . | TRBJ2-1 | TRBV7-9 | TGTGCCAGCAGCTCACAGGGAAGCTTGGGGTTCTTC | CASSSQGSLGFF
many | TRBD2 | TRBJ2-3 | TRBV20-1 | TGCAGTGCTAGGCTAGCGGCGTACACAGATACGCAGTATTTT | CSARLAAYTDTQYF
many | TRBD1 | TRBJ1-5 | TRBV5-5 | TGTGCCATAGCGGGACAGAGGAGCAATCAGCCCCAGCATTTT | CAIAGQRSNQPQHF
. | . | TRBJ1-1 | TRBV6-1 | TGTGCCAGCAGGACGGGAGGATCCACTGAAGCTTTCTTT | CASRTGGSTEAFF